This TCR beta chain was sequenced for a study of blood T cells in healthy people across ages. In regard to this clonotype: Its antigen is not identified.

Primed by a sample-barcoded 5' primer and a J-beta primer mix, a second PCR proceeded for roughly 6 to 12 cycles. TCRdb re-derived calls from the 5' RACE reads in MiXCR, one entry per CDR3 protein. The data show approximately 1.5 million distinct CDR3 sequences, with roughly 32% seen just once and over 9% held by the top ten. Study-wide results and caveats: Versus aged donors, long-lived donors had higher diversity and more naive CD4+ cells.

Per the germline V gene, CDR1 is SGHRS and CDR2 is YFSETQ. The CDR3 runs to 16 residues. J lost 4 bases, V lost 4 bases, and 9 bases had no gene match. Aged roughly 6 to 90, donors were systemically healthy Caucasians from Russia. This chain links TRBV5-1 with TRBJ2-3, with 10 nucleotides matching TRBD2. The sample taken for sequencing was blood. The sequence derives from a woman in her thirties in good health. CDR3 residues: CASSPTSGLFADTQYF. The CDR3 DNA is TGCGCCAGCAGCCCGACTAGCGGGTTGTTTGCAGATACGCAGTATTTT.